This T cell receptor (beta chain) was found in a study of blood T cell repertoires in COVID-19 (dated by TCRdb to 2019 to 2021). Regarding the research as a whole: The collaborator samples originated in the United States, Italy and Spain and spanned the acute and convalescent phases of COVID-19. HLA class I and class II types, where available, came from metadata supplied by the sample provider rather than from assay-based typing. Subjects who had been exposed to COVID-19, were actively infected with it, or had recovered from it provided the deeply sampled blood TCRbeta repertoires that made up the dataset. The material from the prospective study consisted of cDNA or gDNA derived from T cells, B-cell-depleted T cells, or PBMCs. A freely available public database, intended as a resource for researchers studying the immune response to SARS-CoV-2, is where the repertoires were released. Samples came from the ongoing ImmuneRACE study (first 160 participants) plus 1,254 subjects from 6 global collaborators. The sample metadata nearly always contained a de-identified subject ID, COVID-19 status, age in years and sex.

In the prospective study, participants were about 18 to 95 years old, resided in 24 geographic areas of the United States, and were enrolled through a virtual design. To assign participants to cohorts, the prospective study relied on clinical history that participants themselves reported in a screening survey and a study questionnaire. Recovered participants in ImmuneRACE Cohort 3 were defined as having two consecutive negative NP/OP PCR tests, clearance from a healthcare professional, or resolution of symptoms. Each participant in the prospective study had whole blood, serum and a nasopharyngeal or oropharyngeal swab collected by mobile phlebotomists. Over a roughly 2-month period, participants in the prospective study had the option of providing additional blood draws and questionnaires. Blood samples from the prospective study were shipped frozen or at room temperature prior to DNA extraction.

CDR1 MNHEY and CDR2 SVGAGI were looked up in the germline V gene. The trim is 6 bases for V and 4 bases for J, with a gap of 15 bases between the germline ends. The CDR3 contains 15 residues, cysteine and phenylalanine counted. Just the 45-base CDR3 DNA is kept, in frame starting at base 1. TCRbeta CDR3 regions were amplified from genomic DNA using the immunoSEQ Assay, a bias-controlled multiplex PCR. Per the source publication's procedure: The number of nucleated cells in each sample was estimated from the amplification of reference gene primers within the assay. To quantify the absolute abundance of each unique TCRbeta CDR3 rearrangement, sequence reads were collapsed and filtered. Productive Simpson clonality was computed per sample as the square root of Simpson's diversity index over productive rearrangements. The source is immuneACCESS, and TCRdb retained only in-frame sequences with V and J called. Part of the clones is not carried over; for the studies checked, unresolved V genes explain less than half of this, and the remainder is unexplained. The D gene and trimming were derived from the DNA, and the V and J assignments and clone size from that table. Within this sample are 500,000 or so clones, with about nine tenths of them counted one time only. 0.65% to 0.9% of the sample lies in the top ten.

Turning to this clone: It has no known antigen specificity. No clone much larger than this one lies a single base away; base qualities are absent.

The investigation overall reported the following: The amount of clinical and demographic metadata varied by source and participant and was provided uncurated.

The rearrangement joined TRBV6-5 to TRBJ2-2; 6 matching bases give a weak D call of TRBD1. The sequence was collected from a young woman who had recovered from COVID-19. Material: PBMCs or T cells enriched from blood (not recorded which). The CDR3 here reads CASRRGTHPTGELFF. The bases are TGTGCCAGCAGGAGGGGGACCCATCCCACCGGGGAGCTGTTTTTT.